This T cell receptor (beta chain) was documented in a study of blood T cell repertoires in COVID-19. As for the study in general: The United States, Italy and Spain supplied acute and convalescent COVID-19 samples. Sources were T cells, B-cell-depleted T cells, or PBMCs; the material itself was cDNA or gDNA.

Under the authors' procedure: Amplifying reference gene primers gave estimates of nucleated cell counts. Profiled with immunoSEQ multiplex PCR; TCRdb holds only in-frame clones, not every one. That table furnishes V, J and clone size, whereas the DNA furnished D and trimming. The sample holds about 170,000 clones, around 82% seen once. The CDR3 extends over 14 amino acids. The trim removed 6 bases at V and 3 bases at J, leaving 3 bases unmatched. The germline CDR1 and CDR2 sequences are LNHDA and SQIVND (reference sequence). Source material: peripheral blood. The TCR comes from a woman older than 75 with acute or convalescent COVID-19. The chain links TRBV19 to TRBJ2-1, with 9 bases lining up with TRBD2. CDR3 in amino acids: CASRISGGYNEQFF. In DNA, the CDR3 is TGTGCCAGTAGGATTAGCGGGGGCTACAATGAGCAGTTCTTC.